In its sample, the clone carrying this T cell receptor (beta chain) was seen a few times. The antigen remains unidentified. The CDR3 totals 17 residues. Germline CDR1 and CDR2: MGHRA and YSYEKL. PCR was performed using 60 Vbeta and 13 Jbeta primers. Only in-frame clones appear in the TCRdb table, and some are missing; sequencing was by immunoSEQ multiplex PCR. The table records more than 95,000 clones, roughly a tenth of them present only once. The data were taken from a study of cytomegalovirus exposure and HLA in healthy donors. General observations from the study: Within an earlier analysis, most TCR beta V segments proved productive either about 87% or about 30% of the time. In a later analysis, TCR beta V- and J-gene trimming showed a link to a missense DCLRE1C variant.

Nominally healthy donors were sampled, though unrecorded immune exposures were likely. Material for sequencing was PBMCs. J is TRBJ2-5 and V is TRBV4-1, with TRBD2 matching 12 bases. The J call is uncertain, as TRBJ2-7 better fits the DNA end. This TCR was recovered from a man in his forties in good health and CMV-seropositive. CDR3 in amino acids: CASSPSLASGRAPEQYF. Written as DNA, the CDR3 is TGCGCCAGCAGTCCCTCCCTCGCTAGCGGGAGGGCCCCCGAGCAGTACTTC.